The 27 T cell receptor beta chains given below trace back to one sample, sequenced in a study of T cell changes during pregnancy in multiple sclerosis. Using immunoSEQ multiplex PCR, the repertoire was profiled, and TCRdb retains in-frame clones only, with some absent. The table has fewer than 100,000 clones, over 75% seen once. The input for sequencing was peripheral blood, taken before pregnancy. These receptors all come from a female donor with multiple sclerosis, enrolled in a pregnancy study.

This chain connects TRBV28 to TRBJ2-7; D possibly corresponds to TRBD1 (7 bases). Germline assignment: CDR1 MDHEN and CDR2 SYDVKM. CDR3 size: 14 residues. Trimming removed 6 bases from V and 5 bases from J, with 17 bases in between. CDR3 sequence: CASRETGTPHEQYF. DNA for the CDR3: TGTGCCAGCAGGGAGACAGGGACTCCCCACGAGCAGTACTTC.

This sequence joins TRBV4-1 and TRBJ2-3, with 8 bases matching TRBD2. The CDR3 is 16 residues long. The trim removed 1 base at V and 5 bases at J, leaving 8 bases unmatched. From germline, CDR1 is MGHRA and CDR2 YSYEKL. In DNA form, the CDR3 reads TGCGCCAGCAGCCAAGGCCGGGGGGGCCGTGGAGATACGCAGTATTTT. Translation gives CASSQGRGGRGDTQYF.

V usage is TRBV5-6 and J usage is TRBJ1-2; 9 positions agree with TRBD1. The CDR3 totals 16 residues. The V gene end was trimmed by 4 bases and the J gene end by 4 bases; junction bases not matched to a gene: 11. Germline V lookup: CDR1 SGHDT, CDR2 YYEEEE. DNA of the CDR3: TGTGCCAGCAGCAAAAGGGGACAGGGCTTGAGCTATGGCTACACCTTC. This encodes CASSKRGQGLSYGYTF.

CDR3 coding DNA: TGTGCCAGCAGTTACTACCGGGACAGGGGATCCGAGCAGTACTTC. Translated: CASSYYRDRGSEQYF. The chain employs TRBV2 and TRBJ2-7; 10 nucleotides match TRBD1. Germline CDR1 reads SNHLY; CDR2 reads FYNNEI. The CDR3 spans 15 residues. V gave up 5 bases and J gave up 6 bases; unmatched junction bases: 10. Together with reference TRBV2 and TRBJ2-7, the CDR3 gives the full variable domain: EPEVTQTPSHQVTQMGQEVILRCVPISNHLYFYWYRQILGQKVEFLVSFYNNEISEKSEIFDDQFSVERPDGSNFTLKIRSTKLEDSAMYFCASSYYRDRGSEQYFGPGTRLTVT.

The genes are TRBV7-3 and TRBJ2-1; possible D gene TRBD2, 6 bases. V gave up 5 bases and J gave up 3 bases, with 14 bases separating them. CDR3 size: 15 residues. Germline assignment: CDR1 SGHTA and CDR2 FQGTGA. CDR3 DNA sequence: TGTGCCAGCAGCCCGGCCCGGGGGAACTACAATGAGCAGTTCTTC. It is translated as CASSPARGNYNEQFF.

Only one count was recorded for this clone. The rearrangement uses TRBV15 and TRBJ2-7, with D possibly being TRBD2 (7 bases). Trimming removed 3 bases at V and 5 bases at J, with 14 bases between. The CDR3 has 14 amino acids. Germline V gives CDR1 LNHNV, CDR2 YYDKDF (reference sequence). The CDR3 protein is CATSRGGGAHEQYF. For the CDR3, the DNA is TGTGCCACCAGCAGGGGAGGGGGGGCTCACGAGCAGTACTTC.

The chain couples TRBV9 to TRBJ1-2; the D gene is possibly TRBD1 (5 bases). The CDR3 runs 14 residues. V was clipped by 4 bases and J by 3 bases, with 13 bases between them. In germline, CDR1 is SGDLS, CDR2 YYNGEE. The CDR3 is CASSSALGDYGYTF. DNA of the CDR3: TGTGCCAGCAGCTCGGCCCTAGGGGACTATGGCTACACCTTC.

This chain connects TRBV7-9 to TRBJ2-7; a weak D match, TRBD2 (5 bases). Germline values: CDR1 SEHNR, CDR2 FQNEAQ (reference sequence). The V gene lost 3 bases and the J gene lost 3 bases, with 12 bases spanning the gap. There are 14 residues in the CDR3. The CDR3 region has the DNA TGTGCCAGCAGCTTGGGAGTGCTTGACTACGAGCAGTACTTC. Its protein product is CASSLGVLDYEQYF.

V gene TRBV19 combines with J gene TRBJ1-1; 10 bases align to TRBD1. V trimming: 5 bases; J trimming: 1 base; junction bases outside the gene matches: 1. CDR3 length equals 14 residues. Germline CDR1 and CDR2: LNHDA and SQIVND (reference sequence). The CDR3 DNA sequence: TGTGCCAGTAGTCGGACAGGGGGGAACACTGAAGCTTTCTTT. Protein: CASSRTGGNTEAFF.

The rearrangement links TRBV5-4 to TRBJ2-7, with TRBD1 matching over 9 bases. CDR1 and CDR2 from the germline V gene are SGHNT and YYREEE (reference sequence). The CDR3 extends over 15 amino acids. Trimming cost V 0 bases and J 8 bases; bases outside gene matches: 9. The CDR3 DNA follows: TGTGCCAGCAGCTTGGCGGGACAGGGCCCCGTTAAGCAGTACTTC. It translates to CASSLAGQGPVKQYF.

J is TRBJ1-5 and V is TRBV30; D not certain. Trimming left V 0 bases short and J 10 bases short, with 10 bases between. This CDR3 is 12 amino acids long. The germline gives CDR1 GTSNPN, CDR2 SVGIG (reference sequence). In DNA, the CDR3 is TGTGCCTGGAGTGTACCACCGCGCCCCCAGCATTTT. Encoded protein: CAWSVPPRPQHF. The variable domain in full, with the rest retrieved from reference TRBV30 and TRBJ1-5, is SQTIHQWPATLVQPVGSPLSLECTVEGTSNPNLYWYRQAAGRGLQLLFYSVGIGQISSEVPQNLSASRPQDRQFILSSKKLLLSDSGFYLCAWSVPPRPQHFGDGTRLSIL.

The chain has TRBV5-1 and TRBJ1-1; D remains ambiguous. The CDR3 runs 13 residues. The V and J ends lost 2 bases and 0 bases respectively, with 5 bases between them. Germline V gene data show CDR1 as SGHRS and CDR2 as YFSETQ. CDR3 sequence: CASSFSMNTEAFF. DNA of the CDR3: TGCGCCAGCAGCTTCTCTATGAACACTGAAGCTTTCTTT. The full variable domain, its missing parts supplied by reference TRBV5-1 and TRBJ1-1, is KAGVTQTPRYLIKTRGQQVTLSCSPISGHRSVSWYQQTPGQGLQFLFEYFSETQRNKGNFPGRFSGRQFSNSRSEMNVSTLELGDSALYLCASSFSMNTEAFFGQGTRLTVV.

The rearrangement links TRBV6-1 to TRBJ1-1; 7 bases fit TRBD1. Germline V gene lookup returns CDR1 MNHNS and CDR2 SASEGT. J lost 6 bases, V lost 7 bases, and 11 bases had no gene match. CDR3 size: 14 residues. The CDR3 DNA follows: TGTGCCAGCACCGTTTTCGACAGGGCCGCTGAAGCTTTCTTT. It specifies CASTVFDRAAEAFF.

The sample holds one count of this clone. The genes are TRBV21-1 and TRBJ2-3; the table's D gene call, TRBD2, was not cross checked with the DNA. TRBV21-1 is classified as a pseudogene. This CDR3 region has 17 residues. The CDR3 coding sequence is TGTGCCAGCAGCAAAGTACGAGCGGGGGAGGTTACAGATACGCAGTATTTT. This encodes CASSKVRAGEVTDTQYF.

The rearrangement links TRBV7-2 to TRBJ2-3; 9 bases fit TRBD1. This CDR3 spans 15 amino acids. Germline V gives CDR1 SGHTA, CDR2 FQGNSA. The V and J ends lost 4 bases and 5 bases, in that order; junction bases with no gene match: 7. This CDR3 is CASSYWDRVGDTQYF. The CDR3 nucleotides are TGTGCCAGCAGCTACTGGGACAGGGTCGGAGATACGCAGTATTTT.

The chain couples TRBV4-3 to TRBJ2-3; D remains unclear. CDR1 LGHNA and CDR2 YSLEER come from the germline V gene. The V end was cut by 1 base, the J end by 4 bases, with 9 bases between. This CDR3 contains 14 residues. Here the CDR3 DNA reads TGCGCCAGCAGCCAAGCGGTCCAAGCAGATACGCAGTATTTT. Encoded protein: CASSQAVQADTQYF.

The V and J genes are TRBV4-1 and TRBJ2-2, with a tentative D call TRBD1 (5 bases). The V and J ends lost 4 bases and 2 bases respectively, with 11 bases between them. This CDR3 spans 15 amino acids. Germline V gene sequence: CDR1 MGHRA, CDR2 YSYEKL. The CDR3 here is CASSLVGANTGELFF. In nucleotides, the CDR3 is TGCGCCAGCAGCCTAGTAGGGGCTAACACCGGGGAGCTGTTTTTT.

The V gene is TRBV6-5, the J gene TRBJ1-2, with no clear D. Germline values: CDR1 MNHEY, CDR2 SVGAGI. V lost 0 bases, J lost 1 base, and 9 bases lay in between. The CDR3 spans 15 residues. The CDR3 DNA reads TGTGCCAGCAGTTACTCACCCGCTAATAACTATGGCTACACCTTC. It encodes CASSYSPANNYGYTF.

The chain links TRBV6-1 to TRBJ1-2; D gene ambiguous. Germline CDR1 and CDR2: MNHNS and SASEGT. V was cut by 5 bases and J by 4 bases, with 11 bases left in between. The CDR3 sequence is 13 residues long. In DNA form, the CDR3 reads TGTGCCAGCAGTTTCGGGAATCTCTATGGCTACACCTTC. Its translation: CASSFGNLYGYTF.

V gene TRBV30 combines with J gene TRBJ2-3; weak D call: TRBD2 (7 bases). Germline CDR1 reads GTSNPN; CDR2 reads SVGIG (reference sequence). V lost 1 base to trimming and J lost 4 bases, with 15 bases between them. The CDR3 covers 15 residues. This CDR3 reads CAWSEGGGRADTQYF. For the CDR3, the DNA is TGTGCCTGGAGTGAAGGCGGGGGCCGGGCAGATACGCAGTATTTT.

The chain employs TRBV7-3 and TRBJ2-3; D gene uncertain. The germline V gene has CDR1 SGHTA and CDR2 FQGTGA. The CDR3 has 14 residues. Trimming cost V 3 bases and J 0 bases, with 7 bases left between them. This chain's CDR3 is CASSFSSSTDTQYF. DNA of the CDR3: TGTGCCAGCAGCTTTTCCTCTAGCACAGATACGCAGTATTTT.

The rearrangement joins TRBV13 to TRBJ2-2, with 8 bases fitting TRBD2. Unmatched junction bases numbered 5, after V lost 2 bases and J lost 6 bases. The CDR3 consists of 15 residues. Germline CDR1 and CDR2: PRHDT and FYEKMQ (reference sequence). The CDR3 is CASSLFGGGAGELFF. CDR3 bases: TGTGCCAGCAGCTTATTCGGGGGGGGAGCCGGGGAGCTGTTTTTT.

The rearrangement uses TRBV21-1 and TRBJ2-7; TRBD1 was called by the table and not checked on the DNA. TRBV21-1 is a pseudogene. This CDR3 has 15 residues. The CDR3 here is CASSKDQVISYEQYF. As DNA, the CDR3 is TGTGCCAGCAGCAAAGACCAGGTAATCTCCTACGAGCAGTACTTC.

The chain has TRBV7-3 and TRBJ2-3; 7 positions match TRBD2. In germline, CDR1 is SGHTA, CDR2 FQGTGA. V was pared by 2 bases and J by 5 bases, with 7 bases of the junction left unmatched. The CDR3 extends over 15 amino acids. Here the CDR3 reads CASSLLAGDQDTQYF. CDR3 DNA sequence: TGTGCCAGCAGCTTACTGGCGGGGGACCAAGATACGCAGTATTTT.

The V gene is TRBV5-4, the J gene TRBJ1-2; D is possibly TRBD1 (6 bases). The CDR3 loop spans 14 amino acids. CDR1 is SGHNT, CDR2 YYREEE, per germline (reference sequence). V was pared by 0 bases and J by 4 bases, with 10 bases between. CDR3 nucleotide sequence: TGTGCCAGCAGCTTGGATCGGGACACCTATGGCTACACCTTC. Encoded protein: CASSLDRDTYGYTF. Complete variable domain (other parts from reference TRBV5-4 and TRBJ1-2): ETGVTQSPTHLIKTRGQQVTLRCSSQSGHNTVSWYQQALGQGPQFIFQYYREEENGRGNFPPRFSGLQFPNYSSELNVNALELDDSALYLCASSLDRDTYGYTFGSGTRLTVV.

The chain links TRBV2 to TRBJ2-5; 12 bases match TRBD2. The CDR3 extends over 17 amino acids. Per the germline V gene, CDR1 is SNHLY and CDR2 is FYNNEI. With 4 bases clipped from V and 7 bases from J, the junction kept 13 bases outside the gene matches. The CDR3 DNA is TGTGCCAGCAGTGGACCTAGCGGGGGGGCTTCGGGGGGGACCCAGTACTTC. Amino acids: CASSGPSGGASGGTQYF.

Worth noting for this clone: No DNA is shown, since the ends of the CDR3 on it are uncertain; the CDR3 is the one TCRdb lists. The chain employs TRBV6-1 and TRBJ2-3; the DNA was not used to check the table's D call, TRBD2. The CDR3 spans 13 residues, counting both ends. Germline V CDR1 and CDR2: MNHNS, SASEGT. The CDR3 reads CASSSSGTDTQYF.